Each of the 19 T cell receptor beta chains below was sequenced from the same sample in a study of blood T cell repertoires in COVID-19. Sequenced by immunoSEQ multiplex PCR; TCRdb stores in-frame clones only, minus some. The sample has roughly 43,000 clones, approximately 85% seen once. The sequencing sample was made of peripheral blood. The receptors originated from a human donor in a cohort sampled during active COVID-19.

This clone was detected a few times. The rearrangement uses TRBV19 and TRBJ1-1; TRBD1 matches at 9 bases. V shed 5 bases, J shed 4 bases, and the junction held 5 bases outside the gene matches. This CDR3 is built from 14 residues. CDR1 is LNHDA, CDR2 SQIVND, per germline (reference sequence). This CDR3 is CASSGHRGLTEAFF. The CDR3 nucleotides are TGTGCCAGTAGTGGTCACAGGGGGCTCACTGAAGCTTTCTTT.

This CDR3 reads CASSLRASGGAGYQETQYF. The CDR3 coding sequence is TGCGCCAGCAGCTTGAGGGCTAGCGGGGGGGCAGGGTACCAAGAGACCCAGTACTTC. V usage is TRBV5-1 and J usage is TRBJ2-5, with 12 bases matching TRBD2. Germline V gives CDR1 SGHRS, CDR2 YFSETQ. The CDR3 extends over 19 amino acids. The ends lost 1 base at V and 0 bases at J; junction bases unmatched: 10.

V is TRBV3-1 (or the pseudogene TRBV3-2) and J is TRBJ2-7; 16 nucleotides agree with TRBD2. The CDR3 runs to 18 residues. V lost 1 base to trimming and J lost 6 bases; unmatched junction nucleotides: 9. CDR1 LGHDT and CDR2 YNNKEL come from the germline V gene (reference sequence). The CDR3 here is CASSQGPGTSGGAGEQYF. The CDR3 nucleotides read TGTGCCAGCAGCCAAGGCCCCGGGACTAGCGGGGGGGCCGGCGAGCAGTACTTC.

This chain connects TRBV7-3 to TRBJ1-2; D might be TRBD1 (6 bases). Trimming stripped 5 bases from V and 4 bases from J, with 11 bases between. This CDR3 has 13 amino acids. In germline, CDR1 is SGHTA, CDR2 FQGTGA. The CDR3 is CASSPDSSYGYTF. The CDR3 DNA sequence: TGTGCCAGCAGCCCGGACAGCAGCTATGGCTACACCTTC.

The chain recombines TRBV18 with TRBJ2-7, with 7 bases that match TRBD2. J gave up 12 bases and V 0 bases, and 5 bases lay outside the gene matches. Germline lookup yields CDR1 KGHSH and CDR2 LQKENI. CDR3 length: 12 amino acids. DNA for the CDR3: TGTGCCAGCTCACCACCGAGCGGGGATACGTACTTC. The encoded protein is CASSPPSGDTYF.

This rearrangement joins TRBV9 to TRBJ2-5; weak D call: TRBD2 (6 bases). This CDR3 is built from 15 residues. Germline CDR1 and CDR2: SGDLS and YYNGEE. V gave up 0 bases and J gave up 2 bases, with 11 bases separating them. CDR3 region: CASSVAGGIQETQYF. The CDR3 nucleotides read TGTGCCAGCAGCGTAGCCGGGGGTATACAAGAGACCCAGTACTTC. The entire variable domain, with the rest obtained from reference TRBV9 and TRBJ2-5, is as follows: DSGVTQTPKHLITATGQRVTLRCSPRSGDLSVYWYQQSLDQGLQFLIQYYNGEERAKGNILERFSAQQFPDLHSELNLSSLELGDSALYFCASSVAGGIQETQYFGPGTRLLVL.

This rearrangement joins TRBV3-1 (or the pseudogene TRBV3-2) to TRBJ1-2; no clear D. Germline CDR1 reads LGHDT; CDR2 reads YNNKEL (reference sequence). Trimming shortened V by 0 bases and J by 0 bases, and 20 bases separated the two germline ends. The CDR3 consists of 19 residues. The DNA for the CDR3 is TGTGCCAGCAGCCAAGAGAGGGCGCGAGGGCGGAGGGCTAACTATGGCTACACCTTC. It specifies CASSQERARGRRANYGYTF.

V gene TRBV6-2 or TRBV6-3 combines with J gene TRBJ2-1; 8 bases align to TRBD2. The V and J ends lost 1 base and 11 bases, in that order; junction bases with no gene match: 10. The CDR3 extends over 15 amino acids. In germline, CDR1 is MNHEY, CDR2 SVGEGT. DNA for the CDR3: TGTGCCAGCAGTTACTTCGGGGGGGGGCCATCACAGCAGTTCTTC. This encodes CASSYFGGGPSQQFF.

V gene TRBV10-1 combines with J gene TRBJ2-7; the D gene is possibly TRBD1 (6 bases). Trimming removed 4 bases at V and 2 bases at J, with 12 bases between. CDR1 and CDR2 from the germline V gene are WNHNN and SYGVQD (reference sequence). The CDR3 has 14 amino acids. DNA of the CDR3: TGCGCCAGCAGTGCGAACAGGGATACCTACGAGCAGTACTTC. Residues: CASSANRDTYEQYF.

The J gene is TRBJ1-6, the V gene TRBV28; weak D call: TRBD1 (6 bases). There are 15 residues in the CDR3. CDR1 MDHEN and CDR2 SYDVKM come from the germline V gene. V was pared by 5 bases and J by 8 bases, with 16 bases between. The CDR3 nucleotides read TGTGCCAGCAGTCCCCCCACAGGGTCCCATTCACCCCTCCACTTT. This encodes CASSPPTGSHSPLHF.

In DNA form, the CDR3 reads TGTGCCAGCAGTTTAAACAGTCTTGGTGGGACAGATACGCAGTATTTT. Its translation: CASSLNSLGGTDTQYF. The rearrangement joins TRBV6-4 to TRBJ2-3; no firm D call. Trimming stripped 5 bases from V and 3 bases from J, with 18 bases between. CDR3 length: 16 amino acids. From germline, CDR1 is MRHNA and CDR2 SNTAGT.

This chain joins TRBV4-1 and TRBJ2-3; TRBD2 is a possible D gene (7 bases). Trimming shortened V by 2 bases and J by 3 bases, and 15 bases separated the two germline ends. This CDR3 has 16 amino acids. Germline V gene lookup returns CDR1 MGHRA and CDR2 YSYEKL. The CDR3 reads CASSQKIGGGTDTQYF. CDR3 DNA sequence: TGCGCCAGCAGCCAAAAGATAGGGGGAGGGACAGATACGCAGTATTTT.

This clone showed up just a few times. The chain couples TRBV11-1 to TRBJ2-1; D unclear. From germline, CDR1 is SGHAT and CDR2 FQDESV (reference sequence). The CDR3 is 13 amino acids. Between the trimmed V and J ends, which lost 4 bases and 5 bases, there was a span of 9 bases. The DNA of the CDR3 is TGTGCCAGCAGCTCGACTGGAAACAATGAGCAGTTCTTC. Its translation: CASSSTGNNEQFF.

The chain joins TRBV19 to TRBJ1-6, with TRBD1 as a possible D gene (5 bases). The V gene's germline CDR1 is LNHDA and CDR2 SQIVND (reference sequence). V dropped 6 bases and J dropped 0 bases, with 9 bases sitting between them. The CDR3 has 15 residues. The CDR3 region has the DNA TGTGCCAGTAGAAGACAGAGCTCCTATAATTCACCCCTCCACTTT. Its protein is CASRRQSSYNSPLHF.

The gene calls are TRBV19 and TRBJ1-5, with D unclear. The germline V and J ends were trimmed by 1 base and 4 bases, with 8 bases remaining between them. This CDR3 has 14 amino acids. Germline CDR1 is LNHDA and CDR2 is SQIVND (reference sequence). The CDR3 DNA follows: TGTGCCAGTAGTATAGTTAGGGAGAATCAGCCCCAGCATTTT. This encodes CASSIVRENQPQHF.

The CDR3 protein is CASSGGTGGMDEQYF. CDR3 sequence (DNA): TGTGCCAGCAGCGGCGGGACAGGGGGTATGGACGAGCAGTACTTC. This chain connects TRBV5-8 to TRBJ2-7; 11 bases are shared with TRBD1. Germline CDR1 is SGHTS and CDR2 is YDEGEE. This CDR3 has 15 residues. V lost 4 bases to trimming and J lost 5 bases; unmatched junction nucleotides: 8.

The chain uses TRBV19 and TRBJ1-6; D is unresolved. The CDR3 loop spans 13 amino acids. In germline, CDR1 is LNHDA, CDR2 SQIVND (reference sequence). With 0 bases removed from V and 14 bases from J, the gap between germline ends came to 11 bases. CDR3 protein: CASSIEEGSTLHF. The CDR3 DNA sequence: TGTGCCAGTAGTATAGAGGAGGGAAGCACCCTCCACTTT. Supplemented by reference TRBV19 and TRBJ1-6, the full variable domain reads DGGITQSPKYLFRKEGQNVTLSCEQNLNHDAMYWYRQDPGQGLRLIYYSQIVNDFQKGDIAEGYSVSREKKESFPLTVTSAQKNPTAFYLCASSIEEGSTLHFGNGTRLTVT.

As to this clone: One junction end disagrees with the germline gene, perhaps due to a read error. The chain links TRBV5-1 to TRBJ1-2; a possible D gene is TRBD1 (5 bases). The CDR3 extends over 14 amino acids. The germline V gene has CDR1 SGHRS and CDR2 YFSETQ. CDR3 sequence (DNA): TGCGCCAGCAGCTTGGTTGGCAGGGTGAAGGGCTACATCTTC. Its translation is CASSLVGRVKGYIF.

CDR3 region: CASSDRGRNTEAFF. CDR3 bases: TGTGCCAGCAGTGACAGGGGGCGAAACACTGAAGCTTTCTTT. The rearrangement joins TRBV2 to TRBJ1-1, with 8 bases identical to TRBD1. This CDR3 has 14 amino acids. The germline CDR1 and CDR2 sequences are SNHLY and FYNNEI. The V segment lost 3 bases and the J segment 2 bases; nucleotides outside the gene matches: 2.